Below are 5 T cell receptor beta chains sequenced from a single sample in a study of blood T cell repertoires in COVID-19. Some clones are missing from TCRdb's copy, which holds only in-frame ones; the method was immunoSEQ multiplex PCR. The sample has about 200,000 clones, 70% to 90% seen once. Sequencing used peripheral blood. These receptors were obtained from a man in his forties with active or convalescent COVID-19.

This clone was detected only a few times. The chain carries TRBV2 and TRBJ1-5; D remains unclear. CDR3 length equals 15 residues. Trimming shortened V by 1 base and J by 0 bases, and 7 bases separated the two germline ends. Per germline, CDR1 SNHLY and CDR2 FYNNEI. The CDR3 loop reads CASSEGAPSNQPQHF. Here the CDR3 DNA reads TGTGCCAGCAGTGAAGGCGCGCCTAGCAATCAGCCCCAGCATTTT.

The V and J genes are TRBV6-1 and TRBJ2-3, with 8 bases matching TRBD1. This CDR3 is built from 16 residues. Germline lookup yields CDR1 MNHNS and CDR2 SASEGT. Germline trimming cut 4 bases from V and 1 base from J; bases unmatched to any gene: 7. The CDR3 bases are TGTGCCAGCAGTGTCCAGGGGGCGTACGGCACAGATACGCAGTATTTT. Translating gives CASSVQGAYGTDTQYF.

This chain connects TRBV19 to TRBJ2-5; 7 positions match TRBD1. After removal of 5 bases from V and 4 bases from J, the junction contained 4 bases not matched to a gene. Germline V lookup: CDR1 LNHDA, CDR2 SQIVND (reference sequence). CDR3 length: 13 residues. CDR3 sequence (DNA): TGTGCCAGTAGTTCGCGACAGGGAGAGACCCAGTACTTC. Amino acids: CASSSRQGETQYF. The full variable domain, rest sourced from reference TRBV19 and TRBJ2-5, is DGGITQSPKYLFRKEGQNVTLSCEQNLNHDAMYWYRQDPGQGLRLIYYSQIVNDFQKGDIAEGYSVSREKKESFPLTVTSAQKNPTAFYLCASSSRQGETQYFGPGTRLLVL.

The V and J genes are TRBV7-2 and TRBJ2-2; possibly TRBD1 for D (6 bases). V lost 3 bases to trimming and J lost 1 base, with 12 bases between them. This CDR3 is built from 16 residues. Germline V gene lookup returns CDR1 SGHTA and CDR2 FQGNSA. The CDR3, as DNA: TGTGCCAGCAGCTTCCCGGGACACAAGAACACCGGGGAGCTGTTTTTT. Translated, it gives CASSFPGHKNTGELFF.

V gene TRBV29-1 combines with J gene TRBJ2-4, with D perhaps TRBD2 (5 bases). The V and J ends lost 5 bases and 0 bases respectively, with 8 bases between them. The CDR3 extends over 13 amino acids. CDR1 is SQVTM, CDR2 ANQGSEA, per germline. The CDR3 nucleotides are TGCAGCGTTCGAGGACTAGCCAAAAACATTCAGTACTTC. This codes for CSVRGLAKNIQYF.